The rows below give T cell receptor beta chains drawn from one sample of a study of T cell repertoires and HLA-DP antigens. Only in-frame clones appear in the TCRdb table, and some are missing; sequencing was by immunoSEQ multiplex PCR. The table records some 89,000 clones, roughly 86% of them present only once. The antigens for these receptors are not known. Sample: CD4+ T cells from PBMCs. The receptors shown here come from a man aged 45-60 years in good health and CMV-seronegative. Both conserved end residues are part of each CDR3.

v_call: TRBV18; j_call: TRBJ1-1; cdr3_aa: CASSPRGRESTEAFF
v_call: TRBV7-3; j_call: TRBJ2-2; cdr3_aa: CASSPGQGLIGELFF
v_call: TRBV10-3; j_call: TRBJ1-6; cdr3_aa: CATAGTGNSPLHF
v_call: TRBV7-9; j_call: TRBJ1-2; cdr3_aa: CASSPRTVGGYTF
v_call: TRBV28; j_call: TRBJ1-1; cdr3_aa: CASSLTGTPNTEAFF
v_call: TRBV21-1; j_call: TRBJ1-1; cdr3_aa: CASSKGQGEKTEAFF
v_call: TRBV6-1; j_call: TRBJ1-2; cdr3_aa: CASSADRNYGYTF
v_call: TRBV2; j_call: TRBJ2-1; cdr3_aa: CASSSGGPTYNEQFF
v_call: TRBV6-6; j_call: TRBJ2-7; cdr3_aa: CASRDSGRNYEQYF
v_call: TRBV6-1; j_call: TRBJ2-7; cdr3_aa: CASRGGQGHEQYF
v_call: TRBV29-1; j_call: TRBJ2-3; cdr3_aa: CSVEIVITDTQYF
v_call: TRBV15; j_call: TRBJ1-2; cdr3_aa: CATSKTGTQGIYGYTF
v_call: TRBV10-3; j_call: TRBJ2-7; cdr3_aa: CAISESRGRLYF
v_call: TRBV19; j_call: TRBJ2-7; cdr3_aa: CASSDLTSGRVYEQYF
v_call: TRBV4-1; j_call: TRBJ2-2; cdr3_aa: CASSQAREYGTGELFF
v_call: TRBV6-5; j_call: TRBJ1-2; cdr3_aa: CASSYSNVGGGYTF
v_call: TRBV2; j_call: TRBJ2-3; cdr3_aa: CASSADRGGDTQYF
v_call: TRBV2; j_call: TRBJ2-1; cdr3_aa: CASKAAGAGAEQFF
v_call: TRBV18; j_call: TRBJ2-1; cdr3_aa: CASSRDRAHNEQFF
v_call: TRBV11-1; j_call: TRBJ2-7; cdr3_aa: CASSRWTGTSGSYEQYF
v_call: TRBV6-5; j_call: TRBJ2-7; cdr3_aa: CASSQSRQGIYEQYF
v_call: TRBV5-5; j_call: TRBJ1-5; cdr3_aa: CASSLQGGNQPQHF
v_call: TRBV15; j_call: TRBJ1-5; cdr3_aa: CATSRDAASFNQPQHF
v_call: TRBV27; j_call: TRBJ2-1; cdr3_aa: CASSSSGTSWSEQFF
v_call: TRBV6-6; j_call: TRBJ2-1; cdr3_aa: CASSYPGNPSYNEQFF
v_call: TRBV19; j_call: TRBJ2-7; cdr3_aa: CASTGQGSYEQYF
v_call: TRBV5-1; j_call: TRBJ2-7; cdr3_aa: CASSPRGTNYEQYF
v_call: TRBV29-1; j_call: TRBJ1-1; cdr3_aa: CSVGGATGGAAEAFF
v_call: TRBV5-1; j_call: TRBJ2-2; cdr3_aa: CASSLARGGTGELFF
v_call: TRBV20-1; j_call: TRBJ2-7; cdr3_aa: CSAAFTYEQYF
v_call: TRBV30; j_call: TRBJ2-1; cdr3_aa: CAWSRVGAWNEQFF
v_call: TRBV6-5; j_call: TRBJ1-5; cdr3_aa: CASSGGQTSNQPQHF
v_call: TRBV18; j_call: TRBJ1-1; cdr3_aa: CASSPGTEAFF
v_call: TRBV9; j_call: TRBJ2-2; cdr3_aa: CASSVGLAGNTGELFF
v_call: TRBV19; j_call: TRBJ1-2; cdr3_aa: CASSMPRTGLNYGYTF
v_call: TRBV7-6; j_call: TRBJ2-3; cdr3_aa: CASSLGRGPTDTQYF
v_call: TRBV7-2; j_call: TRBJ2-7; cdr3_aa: CASSENRVKQYF
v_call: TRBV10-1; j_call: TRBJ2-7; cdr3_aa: CASSEGAGYYEQYF